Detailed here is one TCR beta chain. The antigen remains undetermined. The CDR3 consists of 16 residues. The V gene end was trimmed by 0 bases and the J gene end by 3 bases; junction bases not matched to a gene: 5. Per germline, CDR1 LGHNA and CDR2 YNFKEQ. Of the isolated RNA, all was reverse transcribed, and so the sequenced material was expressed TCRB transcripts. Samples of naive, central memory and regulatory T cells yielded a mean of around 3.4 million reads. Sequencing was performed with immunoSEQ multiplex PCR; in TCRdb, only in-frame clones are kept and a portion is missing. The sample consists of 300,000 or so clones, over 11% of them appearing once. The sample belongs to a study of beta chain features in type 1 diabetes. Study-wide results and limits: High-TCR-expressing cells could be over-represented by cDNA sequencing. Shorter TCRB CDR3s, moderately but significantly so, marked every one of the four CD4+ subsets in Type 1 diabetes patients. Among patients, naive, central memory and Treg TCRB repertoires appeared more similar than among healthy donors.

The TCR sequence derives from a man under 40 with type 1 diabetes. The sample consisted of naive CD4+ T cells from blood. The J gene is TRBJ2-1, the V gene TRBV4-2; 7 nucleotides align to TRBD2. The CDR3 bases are TGTGCCAGCAGCCAAGACAGCGGGACCGACTACAATGAGCAGTTCTTC. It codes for CASSQDSGTDYNEQFF.